The 22 T cell receptor beta chains below all came from one sample that was sequenced in a study of cytomegalovirus exposure and HLA in healthy donors. Vbeta (60) and Jbeta (13) primers were used in the PCR. The repertoire was sequenced with immunoSEQ multiplex PCR; TCRdb's copy has only in-frame clones and lacks some. The data show approximately 91,000 clones, with approximately 69% seen just once and less than 1.5% held by the top ten. The specimen was PBMCs. The receptor source for this set is a female donor in good health and CMV-seronegative.

The DNA for the CDR3 is TGTGCCAGCAGTTCAGGCTTTAGCAATCAGCCCCAGCATTTT. It encodes CASSSGFSNQPQHF. The chain has TRBV7-2 and TRBJ1-5; D gene ambiguous. Germline-derived CDR1 and CDR2 are SGHTA and FQGNSA. CDR3 length: 14 amino acids. The germline V and J ends were trimmed by 6 bases and 0 bases, with 9 bases remaining between them.

This clone was detected a few times. The CDR3 nucleotides read TGTGCCATCAGGGGGACAGGGAACACCGGGGAGCTGTTTTTT. Translated, it gives CAIRGTGNTGELFF. The rearrangement uses TRBV10-3 and TRBJ2-2; 8 nucleotides line up with TRBD1. The CDR3 is 14 amino acids. V lost 6 bases and J lost 1; bases outside the gene matches: 1. Germline V gene lookup returns CDR1 ENHRY and CDR2 SYGVKD.

This chain uses TRBV4-1 with TRBJ1-3; 7 bases map to TRBD1. Germline CDR1 reads MGHRA; CDR2 reads YSYEKL. The J segment lost 0 bases and the V segment lost 1 base, leaving 3 bases of the junction unmatched. The CDR3 has 16 amino acids. DNA for the CDR3: TGCGCCAGCAGCCAAGGACAGGGCCGCTCTGGAAACACCATATATTTT. Its translation is CASSQGQGRSGNTIYF.

The CDR3 sequence is CASSDEGSSYEQYF. As DNA, the CDR3 is TGTGCCAGCAGTGATGAAGGGAGCTCCTACGAGCAGTACTTC. V gene TRBV6-1 combines with J gene TRBJ2-7; maybe TRBD2 (5 bases). Germline V gene sequence: CDR1 MNHNS, CDR2 SASEGT. The CDR3 loop spans 14 amino acids. V shed 3 bases and J shed 0 bases, with 9 bases lying between them.

The rearrangement joins TRBV7-9 to TRBJ1-2; tentative D call: TRBD1 (6 bases). This CDR3 comprises 17 residues. In germline, CDR1 is SEHNR, CDR2 FQNEAQ (reference sequence). The V gene lost 4 bases and the J gene lost 3 bases, with 21 bases spanning the gap. The chain's CDR3 is CASSSYQGIYWDYGYTF. The CDR3 bases are TGTGCCAGCAGCTCCTATCAGGGGATTTATTGGGACTATGGCTACACCTTC.

Regarding this clone: The junction differs from germline at one of its ends, possibly a read error. The chain uses TRBV27 and TRBJ2-7; 7 nucleotides agree with TRBD1. The length of the CDR3 is 14 residues. Germline V gene data show CDR1 as MNHEY and CDR2 as SMNVEV (reference sequence). DNA for the CDR3: TGTGCCAGCAGCTCTCTAGGGGGCGTAGACGGGCAGGACTTC. It codes for CASSSLGGVDGQDF.

This chain links TRBV10-1 with TRBJ1-5, with unresolved D. The germline V and J ends were trimmed by 4 bases and 6 bases, with 10 bases remaining between them. The CDR3 spans 13 residues. CDR1 is WNHNN and CDR2 is SYGVQD in the germline V gene (reference sequence). CDR3 DNA: TGCGCCAGCAGTGCAAGGGAGGGTCAGCCCCAGCATTTT. This gives the protein CASSAREGQPQHF.

The V and J genes are TRBV2 and TRBJ1-1; D call uncertain. The V and J ends lost 4 bases and 7 bases respectively, with 13 bases between them. Germline-derived CDR1 and CDR2 are SNHLY and FYNNEI. The length of the CDR3 is 13 residues. The CDR3 sequence: CASSGQVQNEAFF. The CDR3 bases are TGTGCCAGCAGTGGACAAGTTCAAAATGAAGCTTTCTTT.

This rearrangement joins TRBV30 to TRBJ2-2; D might be TRBD2 (7 bases). The germline gives CDR1 GTSNPN, CDR2 SVGIG (reference sequence). V lost 5 bases and J lost 4, with 17 bases in between. The CDR3 has 15 amino acids. CDR3 coding DNA: TGTGCCTGGGAGTTGGGGGGGGGCGGCACCGGGGAGCTGTTTTTT. This codes for CAWELGGGGTGELFF.

The count of this clone is one. The rearrangement links TRBV28 to TRBJ1-1; 8 nucleotides line up with TRBD1. The CDR3 extends over 13 amino acids. CDR1 is MDHEN, CDR2 SYDVKM, per germline. Trimming cost V 4 bases and J 4 bases; bases outside gene matches: 2. CDR3 in amino acids: CASSSGQGTEAFF. CDR3 DNA: TGTGCCAGCAGTTCCGGACAGGGCACTGAAGCTTTCTTT.

This clone was picked up one time. The chain combines TRBV28 with TRBJ2-1; D is uncertain. This CDR3 spans 14 amino acids. The V end was cut by 0 bases, the J end by 9 bases, with 12 bases between. Germline CDR1 is MDHEN and CDR2 is SYDVKM. In DNA form, the CDR3 reads TGTGCCAGCAGTTTATGGGTAGGAACGGGTGAGCAGTTCTTC. It specifies CASSLWVGTGEQFF.

This chain uses TRBV4-1 with TRBJ2-3; 12 bases fit TRBD2. V lost 3 bases and J lost 2; bases outside the gene matches: 9. Germline CDR1 MGHRA, CDR2 YSYEKL. The CDR3 length is 18 residues. The CDR3 DNA follows: TGCGCCAGCAGCCAGGTGGCTAGCGGGGGGGGAAACACAGATACGCAGTATTTT. Translating gives CASSQVASGGGNTDTQYF.

The J gene is TRBJ1-5, the V gene TRBV6-1; possibly TRBD1 for D (6 bases). Germline-derived CDR1 and CDR2 are MNHNS and SASEGT. The CDR3 covers 13 residues. V shed 6 bases and J shed 7 bases, with 13 bases lying between them. The CDR3 DNA follows: TGTGCCAGCAGGACAGGCCCGGGGCAGCCCCAGCATTTT. This sequence encodes CASRTGPGQPQHF.

The chain uses TRBV11-2 and TRBJ1-4; no clear D. The germline V and J ends were trimmed by 1 base and 5 bases, with 8 bases remaining between them. Germline lookup yields CDR1 SGHAT and CDR2 FQNNGV. CDR3 length: 14 residues. The CDR3 region is CASSLGQWNEKLFF. CDR3 sequence (DNA): TGTGCCAGCAGCTTAGGTCAGTGGAATGAAAAACTGTTTTTT.

This rearrangement joins TRBV7-6 to TRBJ2-7, with 8 bases that match TRBD2. Germline V gene data show CDR1 as SGHVS and CDR2 as FNYEAQ. The CDR3 has 16 amino acids. V lost 2 bases, J lost 3 bases, and 9 bases stayed unmatched. The CDR3 reads CASSLKSGLAGYEQYF. CDR3 bases: TGTGCCAGCAGCTTAAAATCCGGACTAGCTGGCTACGAGCAGTACTTC.

The V call is TRBV4-2, the J call TRBJ1-1, with TRBD1 matching over 9 bases. After removal of 2 bases from V and 4 bases from J, the junction contained 8 bases not matched to a gene. CDR1 LGHNA and CDR2 YNFKEQ come from the germline V gene. This CDR3 region has 16 residues. The CDR3 DNA reads TGTGCCAGCAGCCAAACAGGGGGCGCGAGGGCCACTGAAGCTTTCTTT. Translation gives CASSQTGGARATEAFF.

The gene calls are TRBV7-2 and TRBJ2-7; the match to TRBD2 covers 13 bases. Losses at the gene ends were 5 bases for V and 4 bases for J; bases not matched to a gene: 8. There are 16 residues in the CDR3. In germline, CDR1 is SGHTA, CDR2 FQGNSA. The CDR3, as DNA: TGTGCCAGCAGCCACATGAGACTAGCGGGAGGTTACGAGCAGTACTTC. Its translation is CASSHMRLAGGYEQYF.

The chain links TRBV7-2 to TRBJ1-1; 7 nucleotides match TRBD1. Germline V CDR1 and CDR2: SGHTA, FQGNSA. V trimming: 5 bases; J trimming: 0 bases; junction bases outside the gene matches: 9. The CDR3 has 16 residues. CDR3 sequence reads: CASSPSPGGLNTEAFF. The CDR3 bases are TGTGCCAGCAGCCCTAGTCCAGGGGGGCTGAACACTGAAGCTTTCTTT. The whole variable domain, filled in from reference TRBV7-2 and TRBJ1-1, reads GAGVSQSPSNKVTEKGKDVELRCDPISGHTALYWYRQSLGQGLEFLIYFQGNSAPDKSGLPSDRFSAERTGGSVSTLTIQRTQQEDSAVYLCASSPSPGGLNTEAFFGQGTRLTVV.

This rearrangement joins TRBV5-6 to TRBJ1-1, with D perhaps TRBD1 (6 bases). V was cut by 2 bases and J by 3 bases, with 14 bases left in between. CDR3 length: 15 residues. The germline gives CDR1 SGHDT, CDR2 YYEEEE. The CDR3 is CASSFPGQGYTEAFF. CDR3 nucleotide sequence: TGTGCCAGCAGCTTTCCGGGACAAGGGTACACTGAAGCTTTCTTT. The full variable domain, its missing parts supplied by reference TRBV5-6 and TRBJ1-1, is DAGVTQSPTHLIKTRGQQVTLRCSPKSGHDTVSWYQQALGQGPQFIFQYYEEEERQRGNFPDRFSGHQFPNYSSELNVNALLLGDSALYLCASSFPGQGYTEAFFGQGTRLTVV.

This clone was seen more than once but under ten times. The V call is TRBV28, the J call TRBJ1-1; TRBD1 might be the D (5 bases). In germline, CDR1 is MDHEN, CDR2 SYDVKM. V was trimmed by 0 bases and J by 4 bases, leaving 15 bases between them. The length of the CDR3 is 16 residues. CDR3 residues: CASSLWGGDGGTEAFF. The CDR3 DNA reads as TGTGCCAGCAGTTTATGGGGGGGAGATGGCGGCACTGAAGCTTTCTTT.

This clone was seen a handful of times. The chain combines TRBV5-6 with TRBJ1-2; possibly TRBD1 for D (6 bases). The V gene's germline CDR1 is SGHDT and CDR2 YYEEEE. The CDR3 sequence is 15 residues long. V lost 0 bases and J lost 6, with 15 bases in between. This chain's CDR3 is CASSLVGGIGDGYTF. The DNA for the CDR3 is TGTGCCAGCAGCTTGGTTGGGGGCATAGGGGATGGCTACACCTTC.

V is TRBV20-1 and J is TRBJ1-5; possibly TRBD1 for D (5 bases). The CDR3 length is 8 residues. Germline CDR1 reads DFQATT; CDR2 reads SNEGSKA (reference sequence). CDR3 nucleotides: TGCAGGGGGGGGCCCCAGCATTTT. It specifies CRGGPQHF.